This T cell receptor (beta chain) was identified in a study of blood T cell repertoires in COVID-19 (dated by TCRdb to 2018 to 2021). Regarding the study in general: Samples covering the acute and convalescent phases of COVID-19 were provided by collaborators in the United States, Italy and Spain. The prospective study material was composed of cDNA or gDNA derived from T cells, B-cell-depleted T cells, or PBMCs. Subjects who had been exposed to COVID-19, were actively infected with it, or had recovered from it provided the deeply sampled blood TCRbeta repertoires that made up the dataset. The repertoires were released in a freely available public database meant as a resource for research on the immune response to SARS-CoV-2. The samples were drawn from two sources: the first 160 participants of the ongoing ImmuneRACE study, and approximately 1,300 subjects contributed by 6 global collaborators. The sample metadata nearly always contained a de-identified subject ID, COVID-19 status, age in years and sex. Where available, HLA class I and class II types were taken from metadata supplied by the sample provider and were not determined by assay-based typing. General findings and caveats noted by the study authors: The quantity of clinical and demographic metadata differed by source and by participant and was supplied without curation.

Collaborating institutions collected whole blood in K2EDTA tubes following their own protocols. Collaborator samples were shipped for TCRbeta analysis as frozen whole blood, isolated PBMCs, or DNA extracted from either sample type. Comment on this clone: Which antigen it targets is not known. No much larger clonotype is one base removed from it; base qualities were not supplied.

TCRbeta CDR3 regions were amplified from genomic DNA by means of the immunoSEQ Assay, a bias-controlled multiplex PCR. As for the authors' bioinformatics: The number of nucleated cells in each sample was estimated from the amplification of reference gene primers within the assay. To quantify the absolute abundance of each unique TCRbeta CDR3 rearrangement, sequence reads were collapsed and filtered. For each sample, productive Simpson clonality was calculated as the square root of Simpson's diversity index across productive rearrangements. TCRdb provides this immuneACCESS table in a form limited to in-frame rearrangements. Some clones are lacking; in checked studies, under half of them reflect an unresolved V gene, and why the rest are absent is not known. V and J calls and clone size come straight from that table; D and trimming were deduced from the DNA. The table for this sample lists 250,000 or so clones; 70% to 90% of them were counted only once. Approximately 3.3% of the sample comes from the top ten.

Sequenced input: peripheral blood. This TCR came from a young man with active or convalescent COVID-19.

The sequenced DNA is TGTGCCAGCAGCTTTGACAGGGCTGGAAACACCATATATTTT. Its product reads: CASSFDRAGNTIYF. The V and J genes are TRBV7-2 and TRBJ1-3, and TRBD1 matches 7 of the central bases. At the junction V is shortened by 3 bases and J by 2 bases; bases outside the gene matches: 1. The germline V gene specifies SGHTA as CDR1 and FQGNSA as CDR2. The CDR3 runs 14 residues from the cysteine to the phenylalanine. Only CDR3 DNA is held: 42 bases, read in frame from base 1. The variable domain in full, with residues beyond the CDR3 obtained from the reference TRBV7-2 and TRBJ1-3 genes, is GAGVSQSPSNKVTEKGKDVELRCDPISGHTALYWYRQSLGQGLEFLIYFQGNSAPDKSGLPSDRFSAERTGGSVSTLTIQRTQQEDSAVYLCASSFDRAGNTIYFGEGSWLTVV.